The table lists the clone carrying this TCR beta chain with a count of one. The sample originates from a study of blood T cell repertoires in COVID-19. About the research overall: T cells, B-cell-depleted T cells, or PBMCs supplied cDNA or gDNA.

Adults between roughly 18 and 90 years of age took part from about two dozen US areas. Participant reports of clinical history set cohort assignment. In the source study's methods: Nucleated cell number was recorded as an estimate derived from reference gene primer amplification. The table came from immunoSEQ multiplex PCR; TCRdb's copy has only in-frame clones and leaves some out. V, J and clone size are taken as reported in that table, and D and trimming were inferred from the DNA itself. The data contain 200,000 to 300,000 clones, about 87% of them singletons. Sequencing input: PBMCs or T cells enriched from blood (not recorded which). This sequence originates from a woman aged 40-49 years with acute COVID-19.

Written as DNA, the CDR3 is TGTGCCAGTAGTATACGGCAGGGGGCTCGGTTCACTGAAGCTTTCTTT. This encodes CASSIRQGARFTEAFF. This sequence joins TRBV19 and TRBJ1-1, with 8 bases aligning to TRBD1. The CDR3 consists of 16 residues. Losses at the gene ends were 2 bases for V and 4 bases for J; bases not matched to a gene: 9. CDR1 LNHDA and CDR2 SQIVND come from the germline V gene (reference sequence).